These 13 T cell receptor beta chains share one sample of origin, sequenced in a study of shared clonotypes between healthy human individuals. Naive CD8 cells, CD45RO-negative and positively selected for CCR7, excluded terminally differentiated effector memory CD45RA+ cells. The method was immunoSEQ multiplex PCR; TCRdb's version includes in-frame clones alone and lacks a portion of them. This table holds 2 million to 2.5 million clones, 90% to 95% found once. Sequenced: naive CD8+ T cells from PBMCs. These receptors all come from a man in his late teens or twenties in good health. Some clones in this sample may be carry-over from other donors' samples.

V gene TRBV13 combines with J gene TRBJ2-7; 9 bases fit TRBD1. Germline CDR1 is PRHDT and CDR2 is FYEKMQ (reference sequence). CDR3 length: 14 amino acids. The V gene end was trimmed by 3 bases and the J gene end by 5 bases; junction bases not matched to a gene: 5. The CDR3 DNA sequence: TGTGCCAGCAGCTTCGGGACAGGGAGCAACGAGCAGTACTTC. This translates into CASSFGTGSNEQYF.

V is TRBV5-3 and J is TRBJ1-5; D gene ambiguous. TRBV5-3 carries the ORF label, with uncertain function. This CDR3 has 15 amino acids. The V end lost 4 bases, the J end lost 3 bases, and 14 bases lay between the germline ends. The CDR3 DNA follows: TGTGCCAGAAGCCGGACTGAGCCTACCAATCAGCCCCAGCATTTT. Translated: CARSRTEPTNQPQHF.

The chain combines TRBV9 with TRBJ2-5; TRBD2 agrees at 7 bases. The J segment lost 5 bases and the V segment lost 4 bases, leaving 20 bases of the junction unmatched. Germline lookup yields CDR1 SGDLS and CDR2 YYNGEE. This CDR3 is 18 amino acids long. This CDR3 reads CASSSSSSLGRAGETQYF. In nucleotides, the CDR3 is TGTGCCAGCAGCTCATCCTCGTCCTTAGGTCGAGCGGGGGAGACCCAGTACTTC.

As concerns this clone: The sample holds other DNA sequences that translate to the same CDR3. J is TRBJ2-7 and V is TRBV27; no clear D. Germline loops: CDR1 MNHEY, CDR2 SMNVEV (reference sequence). V was cut by 3 bases and J by 0 bases, with 6 bases left in between. The CDR3 runs to 13 residues. The CDR3 here is CASSFLSSYEQYF. The CDR3 region has the DNA TGTGCCAGCAGTTTTCTCTCCTCCTACGAGCAGTACTTC.

The chain uses TRBV19 and TRBJ2-7, with 7 bases matching TRBD2. This CDR3 has 15 residues. Germline assignment: CDR1 LNHDA and CDR2 SQIVND (reference sequence). After removal of 4 bases from V and 3 bases from J, the junction contained 9 bases not matched to a gene. This CDR3 is CASSTTSADVYEQYF. Written as DNA, the CDR3 is TGTGCCAGTAGTACCACTAGCGCAGACGTCTACGAGCAGTACTTC.

This chain links TRBV14 with TRBJ1-3; no clear D. The germline V and J ends were trimmed by 0 bases and 5 bases, with 11 bases remaining between them. CDR1 is SGHDN and CDR2 is FVKESK in the germline V gene. The CDR3 extends over 15 amino acids. Written as DNA, the CDR3 is TGTGCCAGCAGCCAAGATCCCGGCACTAGAAACACCATATATTTT. Translated: CASSQDPGTRNTIYF.

This sequence joins TRBV27 and TRBJ1-4; D might be TRBD1 (6 bases). Germline CDR1 and CDR2: MNHEY and SMNVEV (reference sequence). Trimming pared 6 bases from V and 0 bases from J, leaving 14 bases between. This CDR3 contains 16 residues. The CDR3 DNA is TGTGCCAGCAGGTCGACAGGATTTGCAACTAATGAAAAACTGTTTTTT. It translates to CASRSTGFATNEKLFF.

As for this clone: The sample carries other DNA sequences with the same CDR3. The CDR3 DNA sequence: TGCGCCAGCAGCCCGGGACTAGCTTACACCGGGGAGCTGTTTTTT. This codes for CASSPGLAYTGELFF. The J gene is TRBJ2-2, the V gene TRBV4-3; the match to TRBD2 covers 9 bases. J gave up 3 bases and V 4 bases, and 3 bases lay outside the gene matches. The CDR3 loop spans 15 amino acids. CDR1 is LGHNA and CDR2 is YSLEER in the germline V gene.

The chain has TRBV28 and TRBJ2-5; 8 bases line up with TRBD1. Losses at the gene ends were 6 bases for V and 5 bases for J; bases not matched to a gene: 8. The CDR3 loop spans 14 amino acids. Germline loops: CDR1 MDHEN, CDR2 SYDVKM. The DNA of the CDR3 is TGTGCCAGCAGCCGACCAGGGGGCGTGGAGACCCAGTACTTC. Its protein is CASSRPGGVETQYF.

The rearrangement links TRBV27 to TRBJ2-3, with TRBD2 identical over 9 bases. Germline V gene data show CDR1 as MNHEY and CDR2 as SMNVEV (reference sequence). Trimming removed 2 bases from V and 2 bases from J; junction bases left unmatched: 8. This CDR3 region has 17 residues. Here the CDR3 reads CASSLGDAGGPTDTQYF. CDR3 DNA sequence: TGTGCCAGCAGTTTAGGAGATGCGGGAGGGCCCACAGATACGCAGTATTTT.

The rearrangement uses TRBV7-2 and TRBJ2-7; either TRBD1 or TRBD2 may fit D (5 bases each). The germline V gene encodes CDR1 SGHTA and CDR2 FQGNSA. The CDR3 totals 17 residues. Trimming shortened V by 8 bases and J by 6 bases, and 29 bases separated the two germline ends. This CDR3 reads CASSQLIRAGPGGEQYF. The CDR3 nucleotides read TGTGCCAGCTCGCAATTAATCCGTGCTGGCCCTGGGGGCGAGCAGTACTTC. The entire variable domain, with the rest obtained from reference TRBV7-2 and TRBJ2-7, is as follows: GAGVSQSPSNKVTEKGKDVELRCDPISGHTALYWYRQSLGQGLEFLIYFQGNSAPDKSGLPSDRFSAERTGGSVSTLTIQRTQQEDSAVYLCASSQLIRAGPGGEQYFGPGTRLTVT.

The chain recombines TRBV27 with TRBJ2-1; TRBD2 matches 8 bases. From germline, CDR1 is MNHEY and CDR2 SMNVEV (reference sequence). Trimming removed 7 bases from V and 9 bases from J; junction bases left unmatched: 8. The CDR3 consists of 13 residues. CDR3 bases: TGTGCCAGCATCGGGGGGACTAGGGTTGAGCAGTTCTTC. This translates into CASIGGTRVEQFF.

This clone is a singleton in its sample. The rearrangement links TRBV9 to TRBJ1-2; no reliable D call. The CDR3 is made up of 15 amino acids. Per the germline V gene, CDR1 is SGDLS and CDR2 is YYNGEE. The V end was cut by 0 bases, the J end by 0 bases, with 9 bases between. Here the CDR3 DNA reads TGTGCCAGCAGCGTAGAGAGAACAGCTAACTATGGCTACACCTTC. This gives the protein CASSVERTANYGYTF. Based on the CDR3 plus reference TRBV9 and TRBJ1-2, the full variable domain is DSGVTQTPKHLITATGQRVTLRCSPRSGDLSVYWYQQSLDQGLQFLIQYYNGEERAKGNILERFSAQQFPDLHSELNLSSLELGDSALYFCASSVERTANYGYTFGSGTRLTVV.